The rows below give T cell receptor beta chains drawn from one sample of a study of shared clonotypes between healthy human individuals. The method was immunoSEQ multiplex PCR; TCRdb's version includes in-frame clones alone and lacks a portion of them. The top ten clones hold under 15% of a sample with roughly 510,000 clones, 60% to 80% of them seen once. The material sequenced was PBMCs. All receptors derive from a woman in her forties in good health. Some clones in this sample may be carry-over from other donors' samples. The CDR3 runs from the conserved cysteine through the conserved F or W. A D gene is named only where the DNA matches it firmly. Expanded clones are given a class, and other clones once, few, many or no size at all.

clone_size	v_call	j_call	d_call	cdr3_aa	cdr3_nt
.	TRBV10-3	TRBJ2-7	.	CAIRGTGPTSEQYF	TGTGCCATCAGGGGGACCGGACCGACCTCCGAGCAGTACTTC
.	TRBV2	TRBJ1-6	TRBD1	CASSIMTGELGSPLHF	TGTGCCAGCAGTATAATGACAGGGGAATTAGGTTCACCCCTCCACTTT
.	TRBV28	TRBJ2-7	TRBD2	CASSLAGGPYEQYF	TGTGCCAGCAGTTTGGCGGGAGGTCCCTACGAGCAGTACTTC
few	TRBV11-2	TRBJ2-4	.	CASSLVWGAKNIQYF	TGTGCCAGCAGCCTGGTCTGGGGAGCCAAAAACATTCAGTACTTC
.	TRBV9	TRBJ2-3	.	CASSVAPTSDTQYF	TGTGCCAGCAGCGTAGCCCCGACGTCTGATACGCAGTATTTT
many	TRBV14	TRBJ2-1	TRBD2	CASGRTSGRIDEQFF	TGTGCCAGCGGACGGACTAGCGGGAGGATCGATGAGCAGTTCTTC
once	TRBV7-9	TRBJ1-2	.	CASSLWTAFDYGYTF	TGTGCCAGCAGCTTATGGACAGCTTTCGACTATGGCTACACCTTC
.	TRBV28	TRBJ1-2	.	CASREGDYGYTF	TGTGCCAGCAGGGAGGGGGACTATGGCTACACCTTC
.	TRBV11-2	TRBJ1-1	TRBD1	CASSLDWTGMTEAFF	TGTGCCAGCAGCTTAGATTGGACAGGGATGACTGAAGCTTTCTTT
.	TRBV11-2	TRBJ2-7	TRBD1	CASGKGGFYEQYF	TGTGCCAGCGGGAAAGGGGGCTTTTACGAGCAGTACTTC
few	TRBV18	TRBJ2-1	TRBD1	CASSAVQGPDNEQFF	TGTGCCAGCTCAGCTGTACAGGGGCCAGACAATGAGCAGTTCTTC
.	TRBV18	TRBJ2-1	TRBD2	CATGEGRYEQFF	TGTGCCACCGGGGAGGGCCGTTATGAGCAGTTCTTC
.	TRBV5-1	TRBJ2-3	TRBD2	CASSLTAGVGDTQYF	TGCGCCAGCAGCTTAACAGCGGGAGTGGGAGATACGCAGTATTTT
.	TRBV14	TRBJ2-2	.	CASSQEASALYGELFF	TGTGCCAGCAGCCAAGAGGCCTCAGCCTTGTACGGGGAGCTGTTTTTT
.	TRBV6-1	TRBJ2-5	.	CASQEGDALGETQYF	TGTGCCAGCCAAGAGGGGGACGCCTTAGGGGAGACCCAGTACTTC
.	TRBV27	TRBJ1-2	TRBD1	CASSLGPGQPLYGYTF	TGTGCCAGCAGCCTAGGACCGGGACAGCCGCTCTATGGCTACACCTTC
.	TRBV7-9	TRBJ2-1	TRBD2	CASSSRLAELHNEQFF	TGTGCCAGCAGCTCCCGACTAGCGGAGCTCCACAATGAGCAGTTCTTC
.	TRBV5-4	TRBJ2-2	.	CASSLAMNTGELFF	TGTGCCAGCAGCTTGGCCATGAACACCGGGGAGCTGTTTTTT
.	TRBV5-1	TRBJ2-1	.	CASSLGTLYNEQFF	TGCGCCAGCAGCTTGGGGACGCTTTACAATGAGCAGTTCTTC
.	TRBV27	TRBJ1-2	.	CASSLSHLYGYTF	TGTGCCAGCAGTTTATCACACCTCTATGGCTACACCTTC
.	TRBV7-6	TRBJ2-6	.	CASSLGRGFQPSGANVLTF	TGTGCCAGCAGCTTAGGAAGAGGGTTTCAACCCTCTGGGGCCAACGTCCTGACTTTC
.	TRBV19	TRBJ1-4	.	CASSIRDVTKKTNEKLFF	TGTGCCAGTAGTATACGGGATGTAACCAAGAAAACTAATGAAAAACTGTTTTTT
.	TRBV5-1	TRBJ2-3	.	CASSLVVGRTDTQYF	TGCGCCAGCAGCTTGGTGGTAGGCCGCACAGATACGCAGTATTTT
once	TRBV18	TRBJ2-7	.	CASSPRSGSDEQYF	TGTGCCAGCTCCCCCCGTAGCGGCTCCGACGAGCAGTACTTC
.	TRBV27	TRBJ2-5	TRBD2	CASRPLGRLAGGSETQYF	TGTGCCAGCAGGCCTTTAGGTCGACTAGCGGGAGGCAGTGAGACCCAGTACTTC
.	TRBV6-5	TRBJ1-1	.	CASSPDVGAEAFF	TGTGCCAGCAGCCCGGACGTCGGGGCTGAAGCTTTCTTT
few	TRBV2	TRBJ2-1	TRBD2	CASRFCLSGSSYNEQFF	TGTGCCAGCAGGTTTTGTCTCAGCGGGAGCTCCTACAATGAGCAGTTCTTC
.	TRBV6-1	TRBJ1-6	TRBD1	CASSEGTGLDLHF	TGTGCCAGCAGTGAAGGGACAGGGTTAGATCTCCACTTT
.	TRBV25-1	TRBJ2-7	.	CASSDLVAGTGYGEQYF	TGTGCCAGCAGTGATTTGGTAGCTGGGACGGGCTACGGGGAGCAGTACTTC
.	TRBV21-1	TRBJ1-1	.	CASRTPNTEAFF	TGTGCCAGCAGGACACCCAACACTGAAGCTTTCTTT
.	TRBV28	TRBJ2-7	TRBD2	CASSWTSDSSYEQYF	TGTGCCAGCAGTTGGACTAGCGACAGCTCCTACGAGCAGTACTTC
.	TRBV7-8	TRBJ2-3	TRBD2	CASSLLIAGGPDTQYF	TGTGCCAGCAGCCTACTAATAGCGGGAGGGCCAGATACGCAGTATTTT
once	TRBV27	TRBJ2-7	TRBD1	CASSPSIRGRGYEQYF	TGTGCCAGCAGTCCGTCTATCAGGGGGCGAGGCTACGAGCAGTACTTC
.	TRBV2	TRBJ1-2	.	CASHFRETAYGYTF	TGTGCCAGCCACTTTAGGGAGACTGCCTATGGCTACACCTTC
few	TRBV30	TRBJ1-1	.	CAWRIGSNTEAFF	TGTGCCTGGAGAATCGGATCGAACACTGAAGCTTTCTTT
.	TRBV30	TRBJ2-7	.	CAWSLKGTLQYEQYF	TGTGCCTGGAGCCTGAAAGGGACCCTTCAATACGAGCAGTACTTC
.	TRBV7-8	TRBJ2-7	TRBD2	CASSQKRLAGVYEQYF	TGTGCCAGCAGCCAAAAAAGACTAGCGGGAGTCTACGAGCAGTACTTC
few	TRBV5-8	TRBJ1-1	.	CASDLGTTNTEAFF	TGTGCCAGCGACCTCGGGACAACAAACACTGAAGCTTTCTTT
.	TRBV5-1	TRBJ2-5	TRBD1	CASSLTGVTGETQYF	TGCGCCAGCAGCTTGACAGGGGTTACAGGGGAGACCCAGTACTTC
.	TRBV5-1	TRBJ1-5	.	CASSLEGTSKPQHF	TGCGCCAGCAGCTTGGAGGGGACTTCGAAGCCCCAGCATTTT
.	TRBV5-3	TRBJ2-7	TRBD1	CARSLSGQGQSVKDDSYEQYF	TGTGCCAGAAGCTTGTCGGGACAGGGACAATCCGTAAAAGATGACTCCTACGAGCAGTACTTC
few	TRBV10-2	TRBJ2-1	TRBD2	CASRTSGSLGGQFF	TGCGCCAGCAGGACTAGCGGGTCACTCGGAGGGCAGTTCTTC
.	TRBV7-3	TRBJ2-7	TRBD1	CASSLTGQESYEQYF	TGTGCCAGCAGCTTAACTGGACAGGAATCCTACGAGCAGTACTTC
once	TRBV9	TRBJ2-7	.	CASSPRRDRYEQYF	TGTGCCAGCAGCCCCCGGCGGGATCGGTACGAGCAGTACTTC
once	TRBV7-2	TRBJ2-5	.	CASSLILGETQYF	TGTGCCAGCAGCTTAATCCTGGGAGAGACCCAGTACTTC